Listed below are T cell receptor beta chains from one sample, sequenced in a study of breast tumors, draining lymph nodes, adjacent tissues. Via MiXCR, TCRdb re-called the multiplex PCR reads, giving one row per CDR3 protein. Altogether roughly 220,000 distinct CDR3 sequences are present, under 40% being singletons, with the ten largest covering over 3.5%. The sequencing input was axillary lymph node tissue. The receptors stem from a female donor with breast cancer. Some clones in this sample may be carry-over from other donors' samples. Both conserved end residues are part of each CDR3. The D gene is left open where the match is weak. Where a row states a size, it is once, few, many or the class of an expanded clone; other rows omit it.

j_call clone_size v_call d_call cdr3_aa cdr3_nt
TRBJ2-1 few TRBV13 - CASSSPGRGRYNEQFF TGTGCCAGCAGCTCCCCTGGGAGGGGGAGATACAATGAGCAGTTCTTC
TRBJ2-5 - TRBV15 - CATSRHGHLGLGETQYF TGTGCCACCAGCAGACACGGCCACCTGGGTCTTGGGGAGACCCAGTACTTC
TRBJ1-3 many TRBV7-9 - CASSLGGQDTIYF TGTGCCAGCAGCTTAGGGGGGCAAGACACCATATATTTT
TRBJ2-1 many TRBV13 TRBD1 CASSLVSGGYNEQFF TGTGCCAGCAGCTTAGTGTCAGGGGGCTACAATGAGCAGTTCTTC
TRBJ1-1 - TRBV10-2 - CASNREGGTEAFF TGCGCCAGCAACCGAGAAGGAGGGACTGAAGCTTTCTTT
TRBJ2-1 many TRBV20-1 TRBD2 CSAPGRGYNEQFF TGCAGTGCTCCCGGGAGGGGATACAATGAGCAGTTCTTC
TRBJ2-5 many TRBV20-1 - CSAGKPGVETQYF TGCAGTGCTGGGAAACCCGGCGTCGAGACCCAGTACTTC
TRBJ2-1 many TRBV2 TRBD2 CASSEPERESSYNEQFF TGTGCCAGCAGTGAACCCGAGCGGGAGAGCTCCTACAATGAGCAGTTCTTC
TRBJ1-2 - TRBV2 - CASSEPQGPVYGYTF TGTGCCAGCAGTGAACCACAGGGACCCGTTTATGGCTACACCTTC
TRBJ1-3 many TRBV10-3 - CAISESLAGSGNTIYF TGTGCCATCAGTGAGTCGTTGGCAGGCTCAGGAAACACCATATATTTT
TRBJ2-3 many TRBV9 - CASSVGQVSSDTQYF TGTGCCAGCAGCGTAGGGCAGGTCAGCTCAGATACGCAGTATTTT
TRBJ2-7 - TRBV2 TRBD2 CASRRRLAGGQREQYF TGTGCCAGCAGAAGGAGGCTAGCGGGAGGGCAGCGCGAGCAGTACTTC
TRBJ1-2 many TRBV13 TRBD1 CASSLGGQPPNYGYTF TGTGCCAGCAGCTTAGGGGGACAGCCACCTAACTATGGCTACACCTTC
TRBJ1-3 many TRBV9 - CASSEGIQGNTIYF TGTGCCAGCAGCGAGGGGATTCAGGGAAACACCATATATTTT
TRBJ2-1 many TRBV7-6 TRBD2 CAGSWTSGTYNEQFF TGTGCCGGCAGCTGGACTAGCGGTACTTACAATGAGCAGTTCTTC
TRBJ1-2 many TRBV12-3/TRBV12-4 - CASSLYNYGYTF TGTGCCAGCAGTTTATATAACTATGGCTACACCTTC
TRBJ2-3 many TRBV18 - CASSPGYPSTDTQYF TGTGCCAGCTCACCGGGGTACCCTAGTACAGATACGCAGTATTTT
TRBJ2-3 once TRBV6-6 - CASSGGPSTDTQYF TGTGCCAGCAGCGGGGGACCTAGCACAGATACGCAGTATTTT
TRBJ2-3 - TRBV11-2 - CASSSSTGTFTDTQYF TGTGCCAGCAGCTCCTCGACAGGGACTTTCACAGATACGCAGTATTTT
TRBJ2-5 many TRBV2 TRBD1 CASKRDRGYEETQYF TGTGCCAGCAAGCGGGACAGGGGTTATGAAGAGACCCAGTACTTC